The next 2 T cell receptor beta chains were all read from a single sample in a study of T cell responses to AZD1222 COVID-19 vaccine. Profiling relied on immunoSEQ multiplex PCR, and the TCRdb table lists in-frame clones only, not all of them. The table has 95,000 to 150,000 clones, 80% to 90% seen once. Sequences were derived from peripheral blood, sampled on day 0 of AZD1222 vaccination. The receptors here all came from an adult in good health.

The chain combines TRBV7-9 with TRBJ2-1, with 8 bases aligning to TRBD2. This CDR3 region has 16 residues. Germline V gene sequence: CDR1 SEHNR, CDR2 FQNEAQ (reference sequence). V lost 1 base, J lost 6 bases, and 8 bases stayed unmatched. Here the CDR3 reads CASSLDLSSGLNEQFF. CDR3 DNA sequence: TGTGCCAGCAGCTTAGATCTGTCTAGCGGGCTCAATGAGCAGTTCTTC. The full variable domain, completed using reference TRBV7-9 and TRBJ2-1, is DTGVSQNPRHKITKRGQNVTFRCDPISEHNRLYWYRQTLGQGPEFLTYFQNEAQLEKSRLLSDRFSAERPKGSFSTLEIQRTEQGDSAMYLCASSLDLSSGLNEQFFGPGTRLTVL.

The chain employs TRBV6-6 and TRBJ1-5; unclear D gene. CDR1 and CDR2 (germline): MNHNY, SVGAGI (reference sequence). This CDR3 region has 14 residues. Trimming shortened V by 5 bases and J by 0 bases, and 8 bases separated the two germline ends. CDR3 DNA sequence: TGTGCCAGCAGTCACCAAGGTAGCAATCAGCCCCAGCATTTT. It yields the protein CASSHQGSNQPQHF.